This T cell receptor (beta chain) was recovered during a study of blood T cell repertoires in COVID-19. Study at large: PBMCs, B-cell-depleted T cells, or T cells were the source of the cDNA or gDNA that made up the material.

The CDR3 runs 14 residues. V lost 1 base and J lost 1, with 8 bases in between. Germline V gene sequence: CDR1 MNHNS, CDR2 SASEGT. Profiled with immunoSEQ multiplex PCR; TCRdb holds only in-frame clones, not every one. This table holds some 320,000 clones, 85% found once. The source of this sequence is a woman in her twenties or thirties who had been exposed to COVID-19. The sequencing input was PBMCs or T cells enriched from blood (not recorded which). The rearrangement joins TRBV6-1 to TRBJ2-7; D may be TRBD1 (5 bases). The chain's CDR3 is CASSEGQHSYEQYF. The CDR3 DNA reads TGTGCCAGCAGTGAAGGACAGCATTCCTACGAGCAGTACTTC.